The next 32 T cell receptor beta chains were all read from a single sample in a study of cytomegalovirus exposure and HLA in healthy donors. PCR employed 60 Vbeta and 13 Jbeta primers. The assay was immunoSEQ multiplex PCR, and TCRdb's table has in-frame clones only and misses some. The sample has hundreds of thousands of clones, over 80% seen once. Sequenced sample: PBMCs. These receptors came from a boy aged 2 to 9 in good health and CMV-seronegative.

The CDR3 protein is CASRGQGGSYNSPLHF. The CDR3 coding sequence is TGTGCCAGCAGGGGACAGGGGGGATCCTATAATTCACCCCTCCACTTT. The V and J genes are TRBV21-1 and TRBJ1-6; the table's D gene call, TRBD1, was not cross checked with the DNA. TRBV21-1 is assigned pseudogene status. This CDR3 contains 16 residues.

The chain recombines TRBV12-5 with TRBJ1-1; possible D gene TRBD1, 5 bases. V lost 3 bases, J lost 3 bases, and 11 bases lay in between. CDR3 length: 14 residues. In germline, CDR1 is LGHNT, CDR2 FRNRAP. In DNA, the CDR3 is TGTGCTAGTGGTTTAGGAGGGGCTGACACTGAAGCTTTCTTT. As protein: CASGLGGADTEAFF.

This chain joins TRBV29-1 and TRBJ1-1; D perhaps matches TRBD1 (5 bases). Germline lookup yields CDR1 SQVTM and CDR2 ANQGSEA. V lost 5 bases and J 7 bases, leaving 14 bases between the germline ends. The CDR3 consists of 12 residues. The CDR3 reads CSVRDGGGEAFF. As DNA, the CDR3 is TGCAGCGTTCGGGACGGGGGGGGTGAAGCTTTCTTT. The full variable domain, its missing parts supplied by reference TRBV29-1 and TRBJ1-1, is SAVISQKPSRDICQRGTSLTIQCQVDSQVTMMFWYRQQPGQSLTLIATANQGSEATYESGFVIDKFPISRPNLTFSTLTVSNMSPEDSSIYLCSVRDGGGEAFFGQGTRLTVV.

CDR3 residues: CAISDGWGQGFAEAFF. For the CDR3, the DNA is TGTGCCATCAGTGACGGTTGGGGACAGGGCTTTGCTGAAGCTTTCTTT. V and J are TRBV10-3 and TRBJ1-1; 9 nucleotides agree with TRBD1. Per germline, CDR1 ENHRY and CDR2 SYGVKD. V gave up 3 bases and J gave up 6 bases; unmatched junction bases: 11. CDR3 length: 16 amino acids.

The rearrangement uses TRBV7-9 and TRBJ2-2; the D is unclear. The CDR3 loop spans 16 amino acids. V lost 5 bases and J 6 bases, leaving 19 bases between the germline ends. Germline-derived CDR1 and CDR2 are SEHNR and FQNEAQ (reference sequence). The CDR3 protein is CASSPADSPQAGELFF. CDR3 nucleotides: TGTGCCAGCAGCCCGGCCGATTCTCCCCAGGCCGGGGAGCTGTTTTTT.

This clone was counted a single time. The chain has TRBV27 and TRBJ1-1; 9 positions match TRBD1. From germline, CDR1 is MNHEY and CDR2 SMNVEV (reference sequence). The CDR3 runs 15 residues. After removal of 5 bases from V and 3 bases from J, the junction contained 7 bases not matched to a gene. This CDR3 is CASSRHRDRDTEAFF. CDR3 nucleotide sequence: TGTGCCAGCAGTCGCCACCGGGACAGGGACACTGAAGCTTTCTTT.

The J gene is TRBJ2-3, the V gene TRBV6-6; 14 bases are a match to TRBD2. This CDR3 comprises 14 residues. CDR1 and CDR2 from the germline V gene are MNHNY and SVGAGI (reference sequence). Trimming removed 5 bases from V and 7 bases from J; junction bases left unmatched: 2. For the CDR3, the DNA is TGTGCCAGCAGTGGGACTAGCGGGAGTTATACGCAGTATTTT. Amino acid sequence: CASSGTSGSYTQYF.

The J gene is TRBJ2-3, the V gene TRBV7-9, with TRBD1 as a possible D gene (5 bases). Per germline, CDR1 SEHNR and CDR2 FQNEAQ (reference sequence). Trimming cost V 9 bases and J 0 bases, with 10 bases left between them. The CDR3 has 13 amino acids. CDR3 loop: CASSAGSTDTQYF. CDR3 in DNA: TGTGCCAGTTCGGCAGGGAGCACAGATACGCAGTATTTT.

The CDR3 DNA is TGTGCCTGGAGCAGGGGGAATGAGCAGTTCTTC. It yields the protein CAWSRGNEQFF. J is TRBJ2-1 and V is TRBV30; 7 bases map to TRBD1. The CDR3 length is 11 residues. The germline CDR1 and CDR2 sequences are GTSNPN and SVGIG (reference sequence). V trimming: 3 bases; J trimming: 7 bases; junction bases outside the gene matches: 0.

The V gene is TRBV9, the J gene TRBJ2-2, with TRBD2 identical over 7 bases. CDR1 is SGDLS, CDR2 YYNGEE, per germline. This CDR3 region has 18 residues. V shed 4 bases, J shed 2 bases, and the junction held 14 bases outside the gene matches. CDR3 protein: CASSPAGGGGVNTGELFF. CDR3 DNA: TGTGCCAGCAGCCCGGCCGGGGGTGGGGGGGTAAACACCGGGGAGCTGTTTTTT.

The CDR3 DNA sequence: TGTGCCACCAGCAGAGTTCCAAGAGCTAACTATGGCTACACCTTC. This gives the protein CATSRVPRANYGYTF. The chain is built from TRBV15 and TRBJ1-2; no clear D gene. CDR3 length equals 15 residues. Germline V gives CDR1 LNHNV, CDR2 YYDKDF (reference sequence). Trimming stripped 1 base from V and 0 bases from J, with 9 bases between.

The chain links TRBV19 to TRBJ2-1, with 8 nucleotides matching TRBD2. CDR1 is LNHDA and CDR2 is SQIVND in the germline V gene (reference sequence). The length of the CDR3 is 14 residues. V was pared by 5 bases and J by 6 bases, with 6 bases of the junction left unmatched. The CDR3 DNA follows: TGTGCCAGTAGTCCCAGCGGGAGTATCAATGAGCAGTTCTTC. This encodes CASSPSGSINEQFF.

The chain joins TRBV11-2 to TRBJ2-4; 11 positions match TRBD1. The V segment lost 0 bases and the J segment 8 bases; nucleotides outside the gene matches: 6. This CDR3 has 16 residues. Germline assignment: CDR1 SGHAT and CDR2 FQNNGV. In DNA, the CDR3 is TGTGCCAGCAGCTTAGATTTGGACAGGGGGCAATACATTCAGTACTTC. This gives the protein CASSLDLDRGQYIQYF.

The chain recombines TRBV10-2 with TRBJ2-1, with D maybe TRBD2 (6 bases). Trimming left V 8 bases short and J 0 bases short, with 14 bases between. The germline gives CDR1 WSHSY, CDR2 SAAADI. The CDR3 totals 15 residues. In DNA form, the CDR3 reads TGCGCCAGCCTCGATAGCGGAAGCTCCTACAATGAGCAGTTCTTC. The encoded protein is CASLDSGSSYNEQFF.

The V and J genes are TRBV2 and TRBJ2-1; TRBD2 matches at 11 bases. Germline V gives CDR1 SNHLY, CDR2 FYNNEI. The CDR3 loop spans 13 amino acids. The trim removed 7 bases at V and 8 bases at J, leaving 4 bases unmatched. The CDR3 here is CASNLAGGYEQFF. In DNA form, the CDR3 reads TGTGCCAGCAACCTAGCGGGAGGCTATGAGCAGTTCTTC. Full variable domain (remainder filled in from reference TRBV2 and TRBJ2-1): EPEVTQTPSHQVTQMGQEVILRCVPISNHLYFYWYRQILGQKVEFLVSFYNNEISEKSEIFDDQFSVERPDGSNFTLKIRSTKLEDSAMYFCASNLAGGYEQFFGPGTRLTVL.

The V call is TRBV9, the J call TRBJ2-1; unclear D gene. This CDR3 comprises 12 residues. V gave up 4 bases and J gave up 8 bases, with 10 bases separating them. Germline CDR1 is SGDLS and CDR2 is YYNGEE. The chain's CDR3 is CASSHMNDEQFF. In nucleotides, the CDR3 is TGTGCCAGCAGCCACATGAACGATGAGCAGTTCTTC.

The rearrangement uses TRBV30 and TRBJ2-3; weak D call: TRBD2 (6 bases). Germline loops: CDR1 GTSNPN, CDR2 SVGIG (reference sequence). The CDR3 is made up of 12 amino acids. With 8 bases removed from V and 2 bases from J, the gap between germline ends came to 11 bases. The CDR3 nucleotides are TGTGCCCTAATGGGACTCACAGATACGCAGTATTTT. Translation gives CALMGLTDTQYF.

The J gene is TRBJ1-4, the V gene TRBV6-6; TRBD1 is a possible D gene (6 bases). The V end was cut by 7 bases, the J end by 6 bases, with 18 bases between. In germline, CDR1 is MNHNY, CDR2 SVGAGI (reference sequence). This CDR3 comprises 15 residues. CDR3 in DNA: TGTGCCAGCAACCCCACGACAGGCGTTGATGAAAAACTGTTTTTT. It translates to CASNPTTGVDEKLFF.

The chain has TRBV5-6 and TRBJ2-5; 10 nucleotides align to TRBD2. The CDR3 has 16 residues. CDR1 is SGHDT, CDR2 YYEEEE, per germline. Germline trimming cut 2 bases from V and 5 bases from J; bases unmatched to any gene: 9. CDR3 sequence: CASSFQTSGLRETQYF. CDR3 nucleotide sequence: TGTGCCAGCAGCTTCCAGACTAGCGGGCTGCGGGAGACCCAGTACTTC.

Comments on this clone: This CDR3 is also generated by other DNA sequences in the sample. This rearrangement joins TRBV2 to TRBJ1-1, with D hard to call. Germline V gives CDR1 SNHLY, CDR2 FYNNEI. V gave up 3 bases and J gave up 0 bases, with 17 bases separating them. The CDR3 runs 17 residues. CDR3 sequence: CASSETGDLVMNTEAFF. The CDR3 nucleotides read TGTGCCAGCAGTGAGACGGGTGACCTTGTTATGAACACTGAAGCTTTCTTT.

The chain joins TRBV5-1 to TRBJ2-5; 8 nucleotides align to TRBD1. The CDR3 runs 14 residues. Germline-derived CDR1 and CDR2 are SGHRS and YFSETQ. The J segment lost 4 bases and the V segment lost 5 bases, leaving 7 bases of the junction unmatched. The CDR3 DNA reads TGCGCCAGCAGGCTGGACAGGGCAGGAGAGACCCAGTACTTC. It translates to CASRLDRAGETQYF.

The V gene is TRBV11-2, the J gene TRBJ1-3; 9 bases match TRBD1. The length of the CDR3 is 13 residues. Germline CDR1 SGHAT, CDR2 FQNNGV. The junction had 1 base not matched to a gene; V was cut back by 3 bases and J by 7 bases. The CDR3 protein is CASSFDRGNTIYF. The CDR3 DNA is TGTGCCAGCAGCTTCGACAGGGGGAACACCATATATTTT. The complete variable domain, with remaining parts taken from reference TRBV11-2 and TRBJ1-3, reads EAGVAQSPRYKIIEKRQSVAFWCNPISGHATLYWYQQILGQGPKLLIQFQNNGVVDDSQLPKDRFSAERLKGVDSTLKIQPAKLEDSAVYLCASSFDRGNTIYFGEGSWLTVV.

In this sample, this clone turned up once. The genes are TRBV9 and TRBJ1-4; TRBD1 aligns across 7 bases. CDR1 and CDR2 from the germline V gene are SGDLS and YYNGEE. The V gene end was trimmed by 3 bases and the J gene end by 8 bases; junction bases not matched to a gene: 10. The CDR3 length is 15 residues. Here the CDR3 DNA reads TGTGCCAGCAGCGCTCAGCAGGGGGTATTGGAAAAACTGTTTTTT. This encodes CASSAQQGVLEKLFF.

The chain employs TRBV10-2 and TRBJ2-2, with unresolved D. V was shortened by 7 bases and J by 2 bases, with 8 bases between the two germline ends. Looked up from germline, CDR1 is WSHSY and CDR2 is SAAADI. There are 13 residues in the CDR3. The CDR3 region is CASNDLNTGELFF. CDR3 bases: TGCGCCAGCAATGACCTCAACACCGGGGAGCTGTTTTTT.

V usage is TRBV7-8 and J usage is TRBJ2-7, with D hard to call. Deletions cut 1 base from V and 0 bases from J, with 13 bases between. Germline lookup yields CDR1 SGHVS and CDR2 FQNEAQ. The CDR3 spans 16 residues. CDR3 nucleotide sequence: TGTGCCAGCAGCTTAGGATCCGGGTTGATCTCCTACGAGCAGTACTTC. It yields the protein CASSLGSGLISYEQYF.

Comment on this clone: A junction boundary mismatches the germline segment, possibly from a read error. The rearrangement links TRBV7-7 to TRBJ1-2; D perhaps matches TRBD1 (5 bases). Germline values: CDR1 SSHAT, CDR2 FNYEAQ (reference sequence). The CDR3 consists of 14 residues. CDR3 DNA sequence: TGTGCTAGCAGCTTCATCAGGGAAATAAGTGTCTACACCTTC. As protein: CASSFIREISVYTF. The full variable domain, with the rest looked up from reference TRBV7-7 and TRBJ1-2, is GAGVSQSPRYKVTKRGQDVTLRCDPISSHATLYWYQQALGQGPEFLTYFNYEAQPDKSGLPSDRFSAERPEGSISTLTIQRTEQRDSAMYRCASSFIREISVYTFGSGTRLTVV.

Only one count was recorded for this clone. The V and J genes are TRBV5-4 and TRBJ1-2, with 12 bases aligning to TRBD1. CDR3 length: 15 amino acids. V lost 4 bases to trimming and J lost 8 bases; unmatched junction nucleotides: 9. Germline V gene lookup returns CDR1 SGHNT and CDR2 YYREEE (reference sequence). CDR3: CASSRPGQGAQGYTF. CDR3 nucleotides: TGTGCCAGCAGCCGACCGGGACAGGGGGCGCAAGGCTACACCTTC.

Only a few counts were recorded for this clone. CDR3 nucleotides: TGTGCCAGCAGCTTAGGAGCGGGAGGGGGAGATACGCAGTATTTT. This encodes CASSLGAGGGDTQYF. This sequence joins TRBV7-2 and TRBJ2-3; 10 nucleotides match TRBD2. CDR1 is SGHTA and CDR2 is FQGNSA in the germline V gene. V was pared by 1 base and J by 5 bases, with 3 bases of the junction left unmatched. The CDR3 runs 15 residues. The whole variable domain, remainder taken from reference TRBV7-2 and TRBJ2-3, is GAGVSQSPSNKVTEKGKDVELRCDPISGHTALYWYRQSLGQGLEFLIYFQGNSAPDKSGLPSDRFSAERTGGSVSTLTIQRTQQEDSAVYLCASSLGAGGGDTQYFGPGTRLTVL.

This CDR3 reads CASSPRKALDYEQYF. Here the CDR3 DNA reads TGTGCCAGCAGCCCTCGAAAGGCTTTAGACTACGAGCAGTACTTC. The chain links TRBV9 to TRBJ2-5; no clear D gene. The closer fit of TRBJ2-7 to the DNA end suggests the J call may be wrong. The CDR3 loop spans 15 amino acids. Germline values: CDR1 SGDLS, CDR2 YYNGEE.

This rearrangement joins TRBV5-1 to TRBJ2-2; D call uncertain. V dropped 4 bases and J dropped 2 bases, with 21 bases sitting between them. Looked up from germline, CDR1 is SGHRS and CDR2 is YFSETQ. This CDR3 is built from 18 residues. The CDR3 sequence is CASSNEQISLYNTGELFF. The CDR3 DNA reads TGCGCCAGCAGCAACGAACAGATCTCACTCTATAACACCGGGGAGCTGTTTTTT. Full variable domain (outside the CDR3, taken from reference TRBV5-1 and TRBJ2-2): KAGVTQTPRYLIKTRGQQVTLSCSPISGHRSVSWYQQTPGQGLQFLFEYFSETQRNKGNFPGRFSGRQFSNSRSEMNVSTLELGDSALYLCASSNEQISLYNTGELFFGEGSRLTVL.

The J gene is TRBJ1-1, the V gene TRBV2; the match to TRBD1 covers 7 bases. J lost 4 bases, V lost 2 bases, and 4 bases had no gene match. CDR1 SNHLY and CDR2 FYNNEI come from the germline V gene. The CDR3 covers 14 residues. The CDR3 is CASSEIGGITEAFF. DNA of the CDR3: TGTGCCAGCAGTGAAATAGGGGGCATCACTGAAGCTTTCTTT. Based on the CDR3 plus reference TRBV2 and TRBJ1-1, the full variable domain is EPEVTQTPSHQVTQMGQEVILRCVPISNHLYFYWYRQILGQKVEFLVSFYNNEISEKSEIFDDQFSVERPDGSNFTLKIRSTKLEDSAMYFCASSEIGGITEAFFGQGTRLTVV.

Written as DNA, the CDR3 is TGTGCCAGCAGCGAGGCCCATGAGCAGTTCTTC. This codes for CASSEAHEQFF. The chain recombines TRBV27 with TRBJ2-1; D remains unclear. V lost 6 bases and J 8 bases, leaving 8 bases between the germline ends. The CDR3 runs 11 residues. The germline V gene encodes CDR1 MNHEY and CDR2 SMNVEV (reference sequence).